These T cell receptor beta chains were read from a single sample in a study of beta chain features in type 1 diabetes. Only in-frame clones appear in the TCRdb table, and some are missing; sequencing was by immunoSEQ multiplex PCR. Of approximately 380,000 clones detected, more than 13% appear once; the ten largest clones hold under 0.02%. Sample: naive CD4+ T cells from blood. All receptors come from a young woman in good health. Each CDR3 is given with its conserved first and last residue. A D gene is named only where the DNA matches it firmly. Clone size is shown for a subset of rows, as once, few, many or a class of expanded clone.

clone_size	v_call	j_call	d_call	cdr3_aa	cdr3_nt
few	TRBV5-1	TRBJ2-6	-	CASSLTSSGANVLTF	TGCGCCAGCAGCTTGACAAGCTCTGGGGCCAACGTCCTGACTTTC
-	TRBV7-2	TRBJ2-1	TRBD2	CASSPDQLARRSNEQFF	TGTGCCAGCAGCCCGGACCAACTAGCGAGACGATCCAATGAGCAGTTCTTC
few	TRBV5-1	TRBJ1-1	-	CASSRDKNTEAFF	TGCGCCAGCAGTCGTGACAAGAACACTGAAGCTTTCTTT
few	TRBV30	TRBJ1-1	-	CAWNEQGNTEAFF	TGTGCCTGGAACGAACAGGGGAACACTGAAGCTTTCTTT
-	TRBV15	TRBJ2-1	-	CATSRDRVAQAYNEQFF	TGTGCCACCAGCAGAGATCGTGTCGCTCAGGCCTACAATGAGCAGTTCTTC
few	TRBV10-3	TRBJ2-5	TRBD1	CATGQGILETQYF	TGTGCCACGGGACAGGGGATTTTGGAGACCCAGTACTTC
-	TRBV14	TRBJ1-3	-	CTSSLGHGPNTIYF	TGTACCAGCAGCCTCGGACACGGGCCGAACACCATATATTTT
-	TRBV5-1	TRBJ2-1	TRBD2	CASSPGGLGEQFF	TGCGCCAGCAGCCCGGGAGGGCTCGGGGAGCAGTTCTTC
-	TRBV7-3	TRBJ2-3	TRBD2	CASSLGTSETDTQYF	TGTGCCAGCAGCCTCGGGACTAGCGAAACAGATACGCAGTATTTT
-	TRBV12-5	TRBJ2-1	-	CASGLVYGQIPYNEQFF	TGTGCTAGTGGTTTGGTATATGGGCAAATACCCTACAATGAGCAGTTCTTC